A selection of T cell receptor beta chains follows, all from one sample in a study of response to subunit inactivated influenza vaccine. TCRdb fed the RT-PCR reads into MiXCR, producing one record per CDR3 protein. This table has about 190,000 distinct CDR3 sequences, over 13% appearing once. This sample comprised CD8+ T cells sorted from PBMCs, obtained 4 to 6 days after vaccination. The receptors were gathered from a man between 45 and 60 years old who received an inactivated influenza vaccine. Both conserved end residues are part of each CDR3. Each record gives: V gene, CDR3 protein.

V: TRBV4-3; CDR3: CASSQTITYEQYF
V: TRBV12-3/TRBV12-4; CDR3: CASSPTGGYEEQYF
V: TRBV11-2; CDR3: CASTGGDTQYF
V: TRBV4-1; CDR3: CASSQDATGTQPQHF
V: TRBV28; CDR3: CASTRQAWDTQYF
V: TRBV24-1; CDR3: CATSDPSDQGFVYNEQFF
V: TRBV3-1; CDR3: CASSQLGRSPGELFF
V: TRBV27; CDR3: CASSLNPGQGAAYEQYF
V: TRBV28; CDR3: CASSLATSSGPSYEQYF
V: TRBV20-1; CDR3: CSATGPGRGYNEQFF
V: TRBV4-1; CDR3: CASSQPPYSIQYF
V: TRBV4-2; CDR3: CASSQGDSTDTQYF
V: TRBV27; CDR3: CASSAYGGSSYNEQFF
V: TRBV28; CDR3: CASSFTGAGTEAFF
V: TRBV7-8; CDR3: CASSLVWSGETQYF
V: TRBV4-1; CDR3: CASSQLEQGGSGANVLTF
V: TRBV12-3/TRBV12-4; CDR3: CASSFGTDYNEQFF
V: TRBV11-2; CDR3: CASSLVPPEQFF
V: TRBV9; CDR3: CASSVRAGEGADTQYF
V: TRBV13; CDR3: CASSFTRGLVTDTQYF
V: TRBV5-1; CDR3: CASSLTHRGTGNTIYF
V: TRBV12-3/TRBV12-4; CDR3: CASSTGTDFIQPQHF
V: TRBV6-2/TRBV6-3; CDR3: CASSFPGQGGYTF
V: TRBV6-2/TRBV6-3; CDR3: CATRGGPPETQYF
V: TRBV11-1; CDR3: CASSYRLAGDTDTQYF
V: TRBV12-3/TRBV12-4; CDR3: CASSDWRRYTDTQYF
V: TRBV4-2; CDR3: CASSQRQDSGTEAFF